This TCR beta chain was identified in a study of cytomegalovirus exposure and HLA in healthy donors. Researchers ran the PCR with 60 Vbeta and 13 Jbeta primers. TCRdb keeps only in-frame clones here, not all; method: immunoSEQ multiplex PCR. The repertoire table contains tens of thousands of clones. Concerning this clone: Different DNA sequences within this sample yield the same CDR3.

Germline CDR1 reads MNHEY; CDR2 reads SVGAGI. The CDR3 extends over 12 amino acids. Trimming shortened V by 6 bases and J by 4 bases, and 10 bases separated the two germline ends. The receptor's source is a woman under 30 in good health and CMV-seronegative. The sequencing sample was made of PBMCs. The chain uses TRBV6-5 and TRBJ2-7; D unresolved. CDR3 bases: TGTGCCAGCAGCCAGACGGGTTACGAGCAGTACTTC. The encoded protein is CASSQTGYEQYF.